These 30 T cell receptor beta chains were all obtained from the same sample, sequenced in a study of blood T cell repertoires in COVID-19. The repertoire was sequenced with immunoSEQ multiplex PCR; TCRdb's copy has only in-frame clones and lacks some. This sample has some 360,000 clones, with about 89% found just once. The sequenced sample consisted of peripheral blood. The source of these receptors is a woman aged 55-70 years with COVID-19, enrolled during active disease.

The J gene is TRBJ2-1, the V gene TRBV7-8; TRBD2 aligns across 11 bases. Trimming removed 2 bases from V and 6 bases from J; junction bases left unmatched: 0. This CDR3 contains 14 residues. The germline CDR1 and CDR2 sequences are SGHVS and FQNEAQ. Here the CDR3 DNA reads TGTGCCAGCAGCTTAACTAGCGGGGGCAATGAGCAGTTCTTC. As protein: CASSLTSGGNEQFF.

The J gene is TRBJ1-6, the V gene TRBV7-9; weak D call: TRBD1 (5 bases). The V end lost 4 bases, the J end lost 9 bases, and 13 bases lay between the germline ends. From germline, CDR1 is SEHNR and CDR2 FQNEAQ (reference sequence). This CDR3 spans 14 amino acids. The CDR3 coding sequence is TGTGCCAGCAGCTCGGGCTTCGGGGGTTCACCCCTCCACTTT. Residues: CASSSGFGGSPLHF.

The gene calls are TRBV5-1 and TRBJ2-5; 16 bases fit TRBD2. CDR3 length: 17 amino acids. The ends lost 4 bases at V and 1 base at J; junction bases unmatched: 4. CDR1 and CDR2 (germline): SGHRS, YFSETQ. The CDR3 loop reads CASSPGLAGGSQETQYF. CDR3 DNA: TGCGCCAGCAGCCCGGGACTAGCGGGGGGGTCCCAAGAGACCCAGTACTTC.

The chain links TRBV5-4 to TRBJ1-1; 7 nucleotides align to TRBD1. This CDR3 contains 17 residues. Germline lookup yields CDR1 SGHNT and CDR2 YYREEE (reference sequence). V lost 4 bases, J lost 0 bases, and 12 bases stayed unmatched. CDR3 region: CASSPGTGEWMNTEAFF. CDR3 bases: TGTGCCAGCAGCCCGGGCACAGGGGAATGGATGAACACTGAAGCTTTCTTT. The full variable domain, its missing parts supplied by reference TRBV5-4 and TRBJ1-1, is ETGVTQSPTHLIKTRGQQVTLRCSSQSGHNTVSWYQQALGQGPQFIFQYYREEENGRGNFPPRFSGLQFPNYSSELNVNALELDDSALYLCASSPGTGEWMNTEAFFGQGTRLTVV.

The CDR3 coding sequence is TGCGCCAGCAGCTCCGGGACAGTCTCTGGAAACACCATATATTTT. As protein: CASSSGTVSGNTIYF. This chain connects TRBV5-1 to TRBJ1-3; 7 bases match TRBD1. The germline CDR1 and CDR2 sequences are SGHRS and YFSETQ. The CDR3 has 15 residues. V was clipped by 3 bases and J by 0 bases; unmatched bases: 3.

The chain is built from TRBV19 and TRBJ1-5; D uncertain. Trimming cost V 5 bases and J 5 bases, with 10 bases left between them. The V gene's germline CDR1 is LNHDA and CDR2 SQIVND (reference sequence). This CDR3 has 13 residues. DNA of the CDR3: TGTGCCAGTAGTCGAGACTGGTATCAGCCCCAGCATTTT. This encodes CASSRDWYQPQHF.

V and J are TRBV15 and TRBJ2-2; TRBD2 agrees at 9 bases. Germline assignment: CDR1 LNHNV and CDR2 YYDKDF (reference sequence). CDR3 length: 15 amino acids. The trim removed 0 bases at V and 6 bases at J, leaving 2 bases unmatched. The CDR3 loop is CATSRERGGPGELFF. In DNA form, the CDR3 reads TGTGCCACCAGCAGAGAGCGGGGGGGCCCCGGGGAGCTGTTTTTT.

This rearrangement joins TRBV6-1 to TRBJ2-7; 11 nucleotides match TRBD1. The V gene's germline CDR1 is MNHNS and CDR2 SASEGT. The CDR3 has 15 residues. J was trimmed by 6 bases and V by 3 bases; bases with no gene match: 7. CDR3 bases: TGTGCCAGCAGTGATCGGGGACAGGGGGGTAGCGAGCAGTACTTC. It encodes CASSDRGQGGSEQYF.

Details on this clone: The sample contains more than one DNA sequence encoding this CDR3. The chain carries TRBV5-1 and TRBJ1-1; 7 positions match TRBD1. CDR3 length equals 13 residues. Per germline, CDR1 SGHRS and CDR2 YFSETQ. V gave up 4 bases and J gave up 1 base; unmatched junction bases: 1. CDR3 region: CASSRDRNTEAFF. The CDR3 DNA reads TGCGCCAGCAGCCGGGACAGGAACACTGAAGCTTTCTTT.

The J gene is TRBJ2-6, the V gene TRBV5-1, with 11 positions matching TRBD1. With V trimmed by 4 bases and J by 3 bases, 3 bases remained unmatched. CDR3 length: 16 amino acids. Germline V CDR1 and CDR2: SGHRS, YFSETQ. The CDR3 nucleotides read TGCGCCAGCAGCCCGGGACAGGGGGGTGGGGCCAACGTCCTGACTTTC. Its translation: CASSPGQGGGANVLTF.

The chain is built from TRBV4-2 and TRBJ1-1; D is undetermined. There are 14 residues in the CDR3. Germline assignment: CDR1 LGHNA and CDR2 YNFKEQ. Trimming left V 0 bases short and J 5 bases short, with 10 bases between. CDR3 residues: CASSQDAGGTEAFF. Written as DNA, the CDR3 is TGTGCCAGCAGCCAAGATGCGGGCGGGACTGAAGCTTTCTTT.

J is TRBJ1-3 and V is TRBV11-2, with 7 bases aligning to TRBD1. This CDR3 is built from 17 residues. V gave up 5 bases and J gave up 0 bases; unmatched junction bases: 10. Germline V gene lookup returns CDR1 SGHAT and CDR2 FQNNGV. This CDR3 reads CASSPLRGQSSGNTIYF. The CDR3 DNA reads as TGTGCCAGCAGCCCCCTTCGGGGACAGAGCTCTGGAAACACCATATATTTT.

For the CDR3, the DNA is TGCGCCAGCAGCTTATTAGTGTCGAGACAGGGGAACACTGAAGCTTTCTTT. Amino acids: CASSLLVSRQGNTEAFF. The chain is built from TRBV5-1 and TRBJ1-1, with 7 positions matching TRBD1. V was pared by 2 bases and J by 1 base, with 11 bases of the junction left unmatched. The germline gives CDR1 SGHRS, CDR2 YFSETQ. This CDR3 has 17 amino acids.

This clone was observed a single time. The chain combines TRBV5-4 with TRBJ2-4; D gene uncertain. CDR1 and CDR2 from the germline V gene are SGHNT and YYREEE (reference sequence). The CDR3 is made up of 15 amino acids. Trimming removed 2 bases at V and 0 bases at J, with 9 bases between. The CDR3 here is CASSLQTPAKNIQYF. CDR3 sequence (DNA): TGTGCCAGCAGCTTACAGACACCAGCCAAAAACATTCAGTACTTC.

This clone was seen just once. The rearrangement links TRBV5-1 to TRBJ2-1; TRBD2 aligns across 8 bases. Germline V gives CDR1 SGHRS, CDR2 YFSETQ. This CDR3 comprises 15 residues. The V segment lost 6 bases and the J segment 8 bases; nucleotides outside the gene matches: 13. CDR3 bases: TGCGCCAGCACTCAAACTGGGGGACTAGTGTATGAGCAGTTCTTC. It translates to CASTQTGGLVYEQFF.

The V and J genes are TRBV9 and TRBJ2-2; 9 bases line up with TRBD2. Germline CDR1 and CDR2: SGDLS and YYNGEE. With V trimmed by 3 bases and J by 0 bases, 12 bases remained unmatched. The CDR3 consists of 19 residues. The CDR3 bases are TGTGCCAGCAGCGCCCTCCCGCGGGGACTAGCAGCGAACACCGGGGAGCTGTTTTTT. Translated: CASSALPRGLAANTGELFF.

The CDR3 loop is CASKSDRGFNGYTF. Written as DNA, the CDR3 is TGTGCCAGCAAGTCTGACAGGGGATTTAATGGCTACACCTTC. The rearrangement uses TRBV6-7 and TRBJ1-2; 8 positions match TRBD1. TRBV6-7 is an open reading frame, and its role is uncertain. This CDR3 is built from 14 residues. Germline trimming cut 7 bases from V and 6 bases from J; bases unmatched to any gene: 10.

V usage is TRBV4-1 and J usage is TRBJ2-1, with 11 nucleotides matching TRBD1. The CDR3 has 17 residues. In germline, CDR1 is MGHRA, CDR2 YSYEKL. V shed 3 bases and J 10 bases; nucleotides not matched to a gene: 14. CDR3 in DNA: TGCGCCAGCAGCCATGTAACCCGGGACAGGGGGATGAGGGAGCAGTTCTTC. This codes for CASSHVTRDRGMREQFF.

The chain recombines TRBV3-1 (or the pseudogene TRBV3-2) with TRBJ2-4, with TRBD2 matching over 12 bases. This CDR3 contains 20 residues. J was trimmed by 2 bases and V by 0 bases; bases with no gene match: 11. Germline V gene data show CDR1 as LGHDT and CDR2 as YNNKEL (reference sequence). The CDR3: CASSQDLPSGGVLPKNIQYF. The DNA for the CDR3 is TGTGCCAGCAGCCAAGATTTGCCTAGCGGGGGGGTTCTACCCAAAAACATTCAGTACTTC.

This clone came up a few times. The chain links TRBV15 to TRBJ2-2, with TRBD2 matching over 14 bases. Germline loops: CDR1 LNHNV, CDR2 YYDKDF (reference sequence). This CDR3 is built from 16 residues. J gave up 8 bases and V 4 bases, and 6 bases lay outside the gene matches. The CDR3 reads CATSTGLAGASGELFF. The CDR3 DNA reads TGTGCCACCAGCACGGGACTAGCGGGGGCCAGTGGGGAGCTGTTTTTT.

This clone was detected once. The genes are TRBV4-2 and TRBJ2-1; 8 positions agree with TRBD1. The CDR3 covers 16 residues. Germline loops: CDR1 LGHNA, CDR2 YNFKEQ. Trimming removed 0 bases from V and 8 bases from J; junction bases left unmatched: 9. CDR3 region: CASSQEGRGLSDEQFF. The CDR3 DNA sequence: TGTGCCAGCAGCCAAGAGGGCAGGGGGCTATCCGATGAGCAGTTCTTC.

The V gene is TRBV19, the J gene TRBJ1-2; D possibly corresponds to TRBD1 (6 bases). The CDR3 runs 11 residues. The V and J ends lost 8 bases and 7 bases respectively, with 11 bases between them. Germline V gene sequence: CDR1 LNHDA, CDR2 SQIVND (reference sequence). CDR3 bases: TGTGCCAGTCGACAGGCTCTTGGCTACACCTTC. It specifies CASRQALGYTF.

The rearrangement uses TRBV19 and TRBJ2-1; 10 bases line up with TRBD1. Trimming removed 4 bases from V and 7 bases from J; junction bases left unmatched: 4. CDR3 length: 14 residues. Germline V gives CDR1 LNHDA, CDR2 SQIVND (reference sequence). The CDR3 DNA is TGTGCCAGTAGTAGTGGGGGACAGGGGAATGAGCAGTTCTTC. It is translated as CASSSGGQGNEQFF.

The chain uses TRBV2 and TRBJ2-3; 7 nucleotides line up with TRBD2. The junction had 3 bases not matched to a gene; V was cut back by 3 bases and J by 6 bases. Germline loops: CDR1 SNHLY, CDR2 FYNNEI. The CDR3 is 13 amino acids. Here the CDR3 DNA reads TGTGCCAGCAGTGACAGCGGGGCGGATACGCAGTATTTT. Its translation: CASSDSGADTQYF.

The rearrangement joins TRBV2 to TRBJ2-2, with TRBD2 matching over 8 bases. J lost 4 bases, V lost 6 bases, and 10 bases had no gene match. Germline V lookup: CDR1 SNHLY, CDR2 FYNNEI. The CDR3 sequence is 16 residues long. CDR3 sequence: CASRRGGRAVTGELFF. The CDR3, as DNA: TGTGCCAGCAGGCGCGGGGGGCGGGCGGTCACCGGGGAGCTGTTTTTT.

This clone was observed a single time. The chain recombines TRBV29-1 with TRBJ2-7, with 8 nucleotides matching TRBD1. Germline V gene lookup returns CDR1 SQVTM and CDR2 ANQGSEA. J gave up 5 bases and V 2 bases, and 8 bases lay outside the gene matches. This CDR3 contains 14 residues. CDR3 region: CSVERGAGGNEQYF. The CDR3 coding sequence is TGCAGCGTTGAAAGAGGAGCAGGGGGCAACGAGCAGTACTTC.

The CDR3 sequence is CASSLSLNQPQHF. In DNA form, the CDR3 reads TGTGCCAGCAGCTTAAGCCTCAATCAGCCCCAGCATTTT. The rearrangement uses TRBV11-1 and TRBJ1-5; D remains ambiguous. Trimming removed 2 bases at V and 3 bases at J, with 5 bases between. Germline V lookup: CDR1 SGHAT, CDR2 FQDESV (reference sequence). The CDR3 has 13 residues.

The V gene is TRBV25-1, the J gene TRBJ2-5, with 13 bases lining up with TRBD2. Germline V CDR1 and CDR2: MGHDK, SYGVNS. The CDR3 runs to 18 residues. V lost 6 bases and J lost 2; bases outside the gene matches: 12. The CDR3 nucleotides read TGTGCCAGCAGCCGCGGGACTAGCGGGGTGCCCTCTCAAGAGACCCAGTACTTC. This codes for CASSRGTSGVPSQETQYF. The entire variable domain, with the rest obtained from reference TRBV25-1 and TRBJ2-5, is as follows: EADIYQTPRYLVIGTGKKITLECSQTMGHDKMYWYQQDPGMELHLIHYSYGVNSTEKGDLSSESTVSRIRTEHFPLTLESARPSHTSQYLCASSRGTSGVPSQETQYFGPGTRLLVL.

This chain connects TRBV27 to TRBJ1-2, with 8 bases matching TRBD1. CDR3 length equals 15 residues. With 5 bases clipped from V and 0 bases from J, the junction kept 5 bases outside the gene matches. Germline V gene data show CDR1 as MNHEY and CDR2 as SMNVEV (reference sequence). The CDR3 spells CASSITGGTNYGYTF. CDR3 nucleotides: TGTGCCAGCAGTATCACAGGGGGAACTAACTATGGCTACACCTTC.

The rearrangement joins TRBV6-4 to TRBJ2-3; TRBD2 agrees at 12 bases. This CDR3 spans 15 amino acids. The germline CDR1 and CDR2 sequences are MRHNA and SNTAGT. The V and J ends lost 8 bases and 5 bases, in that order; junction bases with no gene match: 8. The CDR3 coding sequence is TGTGCCAGCCCCTCTAGCGGGGGGGCCCAAGATACGCAGTATTTT. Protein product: CASPSSGGAQDTQYF.